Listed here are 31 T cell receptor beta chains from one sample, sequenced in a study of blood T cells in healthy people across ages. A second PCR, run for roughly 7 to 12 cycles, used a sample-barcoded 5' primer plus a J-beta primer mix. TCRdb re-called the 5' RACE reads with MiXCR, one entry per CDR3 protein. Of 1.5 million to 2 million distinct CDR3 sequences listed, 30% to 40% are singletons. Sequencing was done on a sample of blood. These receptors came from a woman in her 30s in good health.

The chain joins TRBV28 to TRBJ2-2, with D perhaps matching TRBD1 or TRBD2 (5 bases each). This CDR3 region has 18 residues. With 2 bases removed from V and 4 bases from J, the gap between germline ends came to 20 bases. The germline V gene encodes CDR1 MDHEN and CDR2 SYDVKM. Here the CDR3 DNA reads TGTGCCAGCAGTTTAGGGGCGTATCGGGGCACGATCACCGGGGAGCTGTTTTTT. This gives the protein CASSLGAYRGTITGELFF.

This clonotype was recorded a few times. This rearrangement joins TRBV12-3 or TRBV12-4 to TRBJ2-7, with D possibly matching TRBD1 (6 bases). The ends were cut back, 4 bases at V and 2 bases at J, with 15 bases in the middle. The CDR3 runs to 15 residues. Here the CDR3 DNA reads TGTGCCAGCAGTTCCCAGGCAGGGGTAACCTACGAGCAGTACTTC. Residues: CASSSQAGVTYEQYF.

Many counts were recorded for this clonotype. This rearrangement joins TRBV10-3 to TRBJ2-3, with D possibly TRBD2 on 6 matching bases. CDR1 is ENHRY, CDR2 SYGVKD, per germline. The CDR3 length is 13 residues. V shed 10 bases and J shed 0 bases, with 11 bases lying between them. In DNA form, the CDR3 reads TGTGCCACAATGGAGGGAAGCACAGATACGCAGTATTTT. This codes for CATMEGSTDTQYF.

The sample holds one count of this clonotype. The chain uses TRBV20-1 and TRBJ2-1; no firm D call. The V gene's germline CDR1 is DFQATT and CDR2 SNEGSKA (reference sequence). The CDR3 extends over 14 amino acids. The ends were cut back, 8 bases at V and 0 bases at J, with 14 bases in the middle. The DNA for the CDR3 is TGCAGTTCCTGTAGGTCTAGCTCCTACAATGAGCAGTTCTTC. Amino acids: CSSCRSSSYNEQFF.

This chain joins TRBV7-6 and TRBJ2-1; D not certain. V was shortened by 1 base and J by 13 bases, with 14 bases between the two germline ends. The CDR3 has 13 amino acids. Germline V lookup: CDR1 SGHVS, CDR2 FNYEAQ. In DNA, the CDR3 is TGTGCCAGCAGCTTAGGAGTTGAGCGCAGCCAGTTCTTC. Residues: CASSLGVERSQFF.

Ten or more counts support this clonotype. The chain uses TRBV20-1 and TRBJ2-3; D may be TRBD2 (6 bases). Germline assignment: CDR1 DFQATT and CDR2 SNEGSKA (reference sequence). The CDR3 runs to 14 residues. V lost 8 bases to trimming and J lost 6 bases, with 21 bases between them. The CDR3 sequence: CSSPPTGEVDTQYF. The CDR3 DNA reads TGCAGTTCCCCTCCTACGGGAGAGGTGGATACGCAGTATTTT.

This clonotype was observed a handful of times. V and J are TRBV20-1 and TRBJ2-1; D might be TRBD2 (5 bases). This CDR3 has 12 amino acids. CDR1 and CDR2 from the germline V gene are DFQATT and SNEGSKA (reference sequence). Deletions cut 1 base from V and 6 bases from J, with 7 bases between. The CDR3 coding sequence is TGCAGTGCTAGAGGGAGGCTCAATGAGCAGTTCTTC. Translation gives CSARGRLNEQFF.

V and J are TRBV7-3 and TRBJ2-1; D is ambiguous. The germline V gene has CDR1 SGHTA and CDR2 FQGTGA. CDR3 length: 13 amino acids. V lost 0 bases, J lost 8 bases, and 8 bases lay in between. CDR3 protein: CASSLTEYHEQFF. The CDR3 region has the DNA TGTGCCAGCAGCTTAACGGAGTACCATGAGCAGTTCTTC.

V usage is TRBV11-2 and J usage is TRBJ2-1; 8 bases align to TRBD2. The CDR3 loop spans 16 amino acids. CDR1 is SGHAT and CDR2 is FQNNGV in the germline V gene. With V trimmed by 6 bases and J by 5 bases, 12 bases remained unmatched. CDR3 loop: CASRRVGREDHNEQFF. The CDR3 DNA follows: TGTGCCAGCAGGAGGGTGGGGCGGGAGGATCACAATGAGCAGTTCTTC.

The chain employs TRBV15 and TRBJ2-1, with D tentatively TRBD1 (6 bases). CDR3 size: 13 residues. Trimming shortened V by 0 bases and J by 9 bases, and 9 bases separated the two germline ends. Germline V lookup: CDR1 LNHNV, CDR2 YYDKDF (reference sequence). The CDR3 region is CATSRDRGGEQFF. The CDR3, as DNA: TGTGCCACCAGCAGAGATCGAGGGGGTGAGCAGTTCTTC.

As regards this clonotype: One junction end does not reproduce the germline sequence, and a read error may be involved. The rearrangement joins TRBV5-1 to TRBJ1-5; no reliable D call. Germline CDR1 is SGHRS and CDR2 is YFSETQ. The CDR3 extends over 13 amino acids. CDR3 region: CASSLEVNQPQHF. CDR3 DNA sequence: TGTGCCAGCAGCTTGGAGGTAAATCAGCCCCAGCATTTT.

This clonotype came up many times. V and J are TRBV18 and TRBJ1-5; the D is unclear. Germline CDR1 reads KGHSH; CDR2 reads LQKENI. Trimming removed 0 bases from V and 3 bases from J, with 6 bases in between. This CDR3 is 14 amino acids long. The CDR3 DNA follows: TGTGCCAGCTCACCACCGTCCTTCAATCAGCCCCAGCATTTT. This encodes CASSPPSFNQPQHF.

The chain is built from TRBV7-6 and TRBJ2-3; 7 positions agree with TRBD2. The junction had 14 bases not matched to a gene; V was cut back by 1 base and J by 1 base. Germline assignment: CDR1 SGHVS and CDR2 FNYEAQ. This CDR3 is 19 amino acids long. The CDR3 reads CASSLGEAGFLKGTDTQYF. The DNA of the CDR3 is TGTGCCAGCAGCTTAGGCGAAGCGGGGTTTCTAAAGGGCACAGATACGCAGTATTTT.

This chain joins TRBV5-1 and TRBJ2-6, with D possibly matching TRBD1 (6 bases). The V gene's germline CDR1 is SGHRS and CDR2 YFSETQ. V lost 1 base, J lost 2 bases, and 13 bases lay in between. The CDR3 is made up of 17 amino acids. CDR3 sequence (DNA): TGCGCCAGCAGCTTGACAGGGCCCAACCCTGGGGCCAACGTCCTGACTTTC. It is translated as CASSLTGPNPGANVLTF.

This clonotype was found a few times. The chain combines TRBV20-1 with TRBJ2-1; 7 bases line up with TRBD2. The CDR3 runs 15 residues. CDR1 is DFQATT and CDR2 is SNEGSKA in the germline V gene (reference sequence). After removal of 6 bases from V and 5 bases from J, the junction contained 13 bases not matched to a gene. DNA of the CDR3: TGCAGTGCCCCTAACCCGGGACTACTAAACAATGAGCAGTTCTTC. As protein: CSAPNPGLLNNEQFF.

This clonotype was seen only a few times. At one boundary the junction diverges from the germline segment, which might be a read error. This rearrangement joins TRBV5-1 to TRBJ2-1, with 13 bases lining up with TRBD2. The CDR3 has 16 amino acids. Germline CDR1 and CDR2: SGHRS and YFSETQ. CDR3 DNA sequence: TGCACCAGCAGCCCTCCACTAGCGGGAGGGCTCGATGAGCAGTTCTTC. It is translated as CTSSPPLAGGLDEQFF.

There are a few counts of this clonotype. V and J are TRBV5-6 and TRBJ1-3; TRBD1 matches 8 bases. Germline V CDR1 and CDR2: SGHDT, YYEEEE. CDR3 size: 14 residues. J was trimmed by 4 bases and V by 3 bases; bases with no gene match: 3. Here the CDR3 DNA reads TGTGCCAGCAGCTCGGACAGGGAAGGAAACACCATATATTTT. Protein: CASSSDREGNTIYF.

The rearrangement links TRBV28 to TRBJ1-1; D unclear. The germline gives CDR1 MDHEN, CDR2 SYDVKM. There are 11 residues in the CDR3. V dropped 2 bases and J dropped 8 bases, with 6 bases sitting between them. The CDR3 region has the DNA TGTGCCAGCAGTTTAAACTCAGAAGCTTTCTTT. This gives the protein CASSLNSEAFF.

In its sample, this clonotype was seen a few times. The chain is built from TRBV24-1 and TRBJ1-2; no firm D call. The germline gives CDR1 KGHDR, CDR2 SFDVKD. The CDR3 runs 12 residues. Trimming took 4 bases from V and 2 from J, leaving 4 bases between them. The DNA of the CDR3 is TGTGCCACCAGTGAACGGAACTATGGCTACACCTTC. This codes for CATSERNYGYTF.

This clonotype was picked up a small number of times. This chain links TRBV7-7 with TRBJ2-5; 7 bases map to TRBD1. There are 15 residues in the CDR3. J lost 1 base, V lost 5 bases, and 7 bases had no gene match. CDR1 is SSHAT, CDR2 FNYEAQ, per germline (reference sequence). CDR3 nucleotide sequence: TGTGCCAGCAGCGTAACGACAGGGACCCAAGAGACCCAGTACTTC. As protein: CASSVTTGTQETQYF.

The CDR3 DNA follows: TGTGCCAGCAGTTTGCAGGCCAGCAATCAGCCCCAGCATTTT. It yields the protein CASSLQASNQPQHF. V is TRBV25-1 and J is TRBJ1-5; D unresolved. The CDR3 extends over 14 amino acids. Germline-derived CDR1 and CDR2 are MGHDK and SYGVNS. The ends were cut back, 5 bases at V and 1 base at J, with 9 bases in the middle.

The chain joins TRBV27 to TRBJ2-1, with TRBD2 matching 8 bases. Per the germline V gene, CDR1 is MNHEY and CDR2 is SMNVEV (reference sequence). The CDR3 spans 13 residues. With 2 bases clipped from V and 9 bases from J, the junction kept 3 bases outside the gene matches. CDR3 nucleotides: TGTGCCAGCAGTTTAGGGACTAGTGCTGAGCAGTTCTTC. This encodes CASSLGTSAEQFF.

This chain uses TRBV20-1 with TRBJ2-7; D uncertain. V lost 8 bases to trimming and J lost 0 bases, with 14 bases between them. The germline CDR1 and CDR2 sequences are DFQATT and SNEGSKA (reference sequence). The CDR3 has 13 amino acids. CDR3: CSTINGGSYEQYF. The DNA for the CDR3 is TGCAGTACCATCAATGGTGGCTCCTACGAGCAGTACTTC.

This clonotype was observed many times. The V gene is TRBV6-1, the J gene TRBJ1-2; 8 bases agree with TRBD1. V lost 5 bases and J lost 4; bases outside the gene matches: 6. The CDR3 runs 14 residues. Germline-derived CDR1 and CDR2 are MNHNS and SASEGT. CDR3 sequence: CASSPETGGYGYTF. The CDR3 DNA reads TGTGCCAGCAGTCCTGAAACAGGGGGCTATGGCTACACCTTC.

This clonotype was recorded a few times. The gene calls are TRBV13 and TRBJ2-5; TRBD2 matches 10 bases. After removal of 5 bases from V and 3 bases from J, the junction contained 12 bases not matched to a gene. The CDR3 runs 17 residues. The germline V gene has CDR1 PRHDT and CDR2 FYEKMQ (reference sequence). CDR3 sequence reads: CASSLRGSGGTEETQYF. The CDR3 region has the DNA TGTGCCAGCAGCCTGCGGGGTAGCGGGGGGACGGAAGAGACCCAGTACTTC.

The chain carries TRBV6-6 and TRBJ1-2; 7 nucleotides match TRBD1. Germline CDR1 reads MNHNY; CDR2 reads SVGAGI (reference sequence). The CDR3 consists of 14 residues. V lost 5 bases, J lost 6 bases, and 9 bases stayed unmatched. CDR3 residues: CASSTETGCDGYTF. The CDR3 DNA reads TGTGCCAGCAGTACGGAGACAGGGTGCGATGGCTACACCTTC.

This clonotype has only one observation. CDR3 in amino acids: CASSLHPTRYPSTDTQYF. The DNA for the CDR3 is TGTGCCAGCAGCTTACATCCTACAAGGTACCCTAGCACAGATACGCAGTATTTT. The chain carries TRBV11-2 and TRBJ2-3, with D unclear. This CDR3 region has 18 residues. Trimming took off 2 bases at V and 0 bases at J, with 18 bases between the two ends. Germline V lookup: CDR1 SGHAT, CDR2 FQNNGV.

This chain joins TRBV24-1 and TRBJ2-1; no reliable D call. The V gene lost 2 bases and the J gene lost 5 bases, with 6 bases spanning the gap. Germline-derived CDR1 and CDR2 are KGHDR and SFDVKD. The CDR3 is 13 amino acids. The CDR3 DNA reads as TGTGCCACCAGTGATTCATTCAACAATGAGCAGTTCTTC. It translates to CATSDSFNNEQFF.

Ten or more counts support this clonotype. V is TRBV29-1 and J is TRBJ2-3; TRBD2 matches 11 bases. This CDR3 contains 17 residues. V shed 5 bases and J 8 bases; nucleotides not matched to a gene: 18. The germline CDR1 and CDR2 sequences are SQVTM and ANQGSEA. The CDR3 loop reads CSVTSIPLAGGRGTQYF. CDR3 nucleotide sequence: TGCAGCGTTACCTCTATCCCCCTAGCGGGAGGCCGTGGTACGCAGTATTTT.

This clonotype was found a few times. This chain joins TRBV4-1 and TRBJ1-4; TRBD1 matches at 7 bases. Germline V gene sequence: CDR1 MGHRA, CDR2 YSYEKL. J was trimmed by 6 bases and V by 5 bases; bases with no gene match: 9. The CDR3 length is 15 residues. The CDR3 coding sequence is TGCGCCAGCAGCGGGCCCCGACAGGGTTATGAAAAACTGTTTTTT. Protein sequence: CASSGPRQGYEKLFF.

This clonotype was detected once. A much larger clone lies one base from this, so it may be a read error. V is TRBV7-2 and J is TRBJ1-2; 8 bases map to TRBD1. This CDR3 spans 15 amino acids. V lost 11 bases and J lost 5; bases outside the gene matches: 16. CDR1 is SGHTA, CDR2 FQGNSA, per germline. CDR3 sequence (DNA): TGTGCCGGCAACCCCGGACAGGGCCAAGGGTATGGCTACACCTTC. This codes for CAGNPGQGQGYGYTF. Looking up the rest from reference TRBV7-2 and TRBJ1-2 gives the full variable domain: GAGVSQSPSNKVTEKGKDVELRCDPISGHTALYWYRQSLGQGLEFLIYFQGNSAPDKSGLPSDRFSAERTGGSVSTLTIQRTQQEDSAVYLCAGNPGQGQGYGYTFGSGTRLTVV.